The 13 T cell receptor beta chains below come from one sample, sequenced in a study of cytomegalovirus exposure and HLA in healthy donors. A multiplex PCR was run with 60 Vbeta primers and 13 Jbeta primers. TCRdb's table, derived via immunoSEQ multiplex PCR, lists solely in-frame clones and lacks some. There are more than 35,000 clones in the sample; 60% to 70% occur only once, and around 4% lies in the top ten. Source material: PBMCs. Source of these receptors: a man aged 40-49 years in good health and CMV-seronegative.

CDR3 loop: CASSPLSNYGYTF. In DNA, the CDR3 is TGTGCCAGCAGCCCACTATCTAACTATGGCTACACCTTC. The chain is built from TRBV7-9 and TRBJ1-2; D remains unclear. This CDR3 is built from 13 residues. V was trimmed by 5 bases and J by 0 bases, leaving 7 bases between them. From germline, CDR1 is SEHNR and CDR2 FQNEAQ (reference sequence).

The table lists this clone with a count of one. The chain joins TRBV29-1 to TRBJ2-7; TRBD2 aligns across 7 bases. Looked up from germline, CDR1 is SQVTM and CDR2 is ANQGSEA. The CDR3 has 13 amino acids. V was clipped by 1 base and J by 7 bases; unmatched bases: 7. CDR3 protein: CSVEGAGGREQYF. CDR3 bases: TGCAGCGTTGAAGGGGCCGGCGGGAGAGAGCAGTACTTC.

The chain employs TRBV20-1 and TRBJ2-5; a possible D gene is TRBD2 (5 bases). Trimming pared 5 bases from V and 2 bases from J, leaving 6 bases between. The CDR3 loop spans 11 amino acids. From germline, CDR1 is DFQATT and CDR2 SNEGSKA (reference sequence). This CDR3 is CSASGQETQYF. For the CDR3, the DNA is TGCAGTGCTTCGGGACAAGAGACCCAGTACTTC.

This clone came up a few times. The chain recombines TRBV7-8 with TRBJ1-4, with TRBD1 as a possible D gene (5 bases). Germline V gene sequence: CDR1 SGHVS, CDR2 FQNEAQ. Trimming cost V 1 base and J 5 bases, with 11 bases left between them. CDR3 length: 15 residues. Here the CDR3 reads CASSLGGLENEKLFF. The CDR3 DNA is TGTGCCAGCAGCTTAGGGGGACTGGAAAATGAAAAACTGTTTTTT.

This chain links TRBV6-1 with TRBJ2-6, with D unresolved. This CDR3 is built from 15 residues. V dropped 3 bases and J dropped 0 bases, with 6 bases sitting between them. Germline V gene sequence: CDR1 MNHNS, CDR2 SASEGT. The CDR3 is CASSDLLSGANVLTF. CDR3 DNA: TGTGCCAGCAGTGATCTCCTCTCTGGGGCCAACGTCCTGACTTTC.

This chain links TRBV30 with TRBJ2-3, with 9 bases identical to TRBD2. Germline CDR1 and CDR2: GTSNPN and SVGIG (reference sequence). V shed 0 bases, J shed 5 bases, and the junction held 9 bases outside the gene matches. CDR3 length: 16 amino acids. In DNA form, the CDR3 reads TGTGCCTGGAGTGTTTCGACTAGCGGATTCGGAGATACGCAGTATTTT. This codes for CAWSVSTSGFGDTQYF.

In its sample, this clone was seen a few times. The gene calls are TRBV11-1 and TRBJ2-7; D perhaps matches TRBD1 (6 bases). V lost 5 bases and J lost 3, with 14 bases in between. Germline values: CDR1 SGHAT, CDR2 FQDESV (reference sequence). CDR3 length: 14 residues. The CDR3 spells CASSAYRELYEQYF. In DNA, the CDR3 is TGTGCCAGCAGCGCCTACAGGGAACTCTACGAGCAGTACTTC.

This clone occurred a few times. The chain combines TRBV14 with TRBJ2-1; D possibly corresponds to TRBD2 (5 bases). Trimming left V 4 bases short and J 6 bases short, with 7 bases between. There are 12 residues in the CDR3. In germline, CDR1 is SGHDN, CDR2 FVKESK. CDR3 residues: CASSLRANEQFF. DNA of the CDR3: TGTGCCAGCAGCCTGAGGGCCAATGAGCAGTTCTTC.

The chain employs TRBV7-2 and TRBJ2-1; 12 bases are shared with TRBD1. CDR1 and CDR2 from the germline V gene are SGHTA and FQGNSA. The CDR3 is 15 residues long. V shed 2 bases, J shed 7 bases, and the junction held 3 bases outside the gene matches. The CDR3 reads CASSLRDRGQNEQFF. Here the CDR3 DNA reads TGTGCCAGCAGCTTACGGGACAGGGGGCAGAATGAGCAGTTCTTC.

This clone has only one observation. The rearrangement joins TRBV5-1 to TRBJ2-3; 8 bases agree with TRBD2. Germline V lookup: CDR1 SGHRS, CDR2 YFSETQ. With 0 bases clipped from V and 4 bases from J, the junction kept 4 bases outside the gene matches. The CDR3 covers 15 residues. CDR3 loop: CASSLEAGDADTQYF. The CDR3 DNA reads TGCGCCAGCAGCTTGGAAGCGGGGGACGCAGATACGCAGTATTTT. Complete variable domain (other parts from reference TRBV5-1 and TRBJ2-3): KAGVTQTPRYLIKTRGQQVTLSCSPISGHRSVSWYQQTPGQGLQFLFEYFSETQRNKGNFPGRFSGRQFSNSRSEMNVSTLELGDSALYLCASSLEAGDADTQYFGPGTRLTVL.

This clone was counted between two and nine times. The chain combines TRBV2 with TRBJ1-4; 8 nucleotides agree with TRBD1. Germline CDR1 SNHLY, CDR2 FYNNEI. The CDR3 runs 15 residues. Trimming removed 6 bases from V and 4 bases from J; junction bases left unmatched: 7. The CDR3 reads CASSSTGADNEKLFF. CDR3 DNA sequence: TGTGCCAGCAGCTCGACAGGGGCTGATAATGAAAAACTGTTTTTT. The complete variable domain, with remaining parts taken from reference TRBV2 and TRBJ1-4, reads EPEVTQTPSHQVTQMGQEVILRCVPISNHLYFYWYRQILGQKVEFLVSFYNNEISEKSEIFDDQFSVERPDGSNFTLKIRSTKLEDSAMYFCASSSTGADNEKLFFGSGTQLSVL.

The chain combines TRBV2 with TRBJ2-7; D may be TRBD1 (7 bases). There are 11 residues in the CDR3. Looked up from germline, CDR1 is SNHLY and CDR2 is FYNNEI. Trimming stripped 7 bases from V and 7 bases from J, with 11 bases between. In nucleotides, the CDR3 is TGTGCCAGCAAGACAGGGAGGGAGCAGTACTTC. Its protein is CASKTGREQYF.

The chain recombines TRBV9 with TRBJ2-7, with 10 bases lining up with TRBD2. CDR3 size: 16 residues. The V segment lost 0 bases and the J segment 6 bases; nucleotides outside the gene matches: 9. Germline V gene sequence: CDR1 SGDLS, CDR2 YYNGEE. The CDR3 coding sequence is TGTGCCAGCAGCGTAGGCCCACTAGCGGGGTCGGGCGAGCAGTACTTC. It specifies CASSVGPLAGSGEQYF.